The next 32 T cell receptor beta chains were all read from a single sample in a study of beta chain features in type 1 diabetes. Study-level findings and limits: Among all four CD4+ subsets, Type 1 diabetes patients had TCRB CDR3s that were moderately but significantly shorter.

The antigens for these receptors are not known. Sequenced material consisted of expressed TCRB transcripts (all of the isolated RNA was reverse transcribed). Here immunoSEQ multiplex PCR was the method, and the copy in TCRdb shows in-frame clones only, minus some. Of 600,000 or so clones in the sample, more than 13% are singletons; the top ten hold just under 0.04%. Sequencing was carried out using naive CD4+ T cells from blood. Receptor source: a man in his late teens or twenties with type 1 diabetes.

This chain links TRBV7-2 with TRBJ2-6; D is unresolved. CDR1 and CDR2 (germline): SGHTA, FQGNSA. The CDR3 extends over 14 amino acids. The V and J ends lost 11 bases and 1 base respectively, with 12 bases between them. In nucleotides, the CDR3 is TGTGCCTCCTGCTTGGGGTCTGGGGCCAACGTCCTGACTTTC. This encodes CASCLGSGANVLTF.

This clone came up a few times. The same CDR3 can be traced to other DNA sequences in this sample. The J gene is TRBJ2-5, the V gene TRBV5-1; D is undetermined. Germline CDR1 SGHRS, CDR2 YFSETQ. This CDR3 is built from 13 residues. V lost 3 bases and J lost 1, with 7 bases in between. The CDR3 loop reads CASSSGPQETQYF. CDR3 DNA: TGCGCCAGCAGCTCCGGTCCCCAAGAGACCCAGTACTTC.

J is TRBJ1-6 and V is TRBV6-5; no firm D call. V dropped 5 bases and J dropped 6 bases, with 14 bases sitting between them. The CDR3 runs 15 residues. Germline V gene data show CDR1 as MNHEY and CDR2 as SVGAGI. The CDR3 is CASSMNRVLNSPLHF. In DNA, the CDR3 is TGTGCCAGCAGTATGAACCGGGTCCTTAATTCACCCCTCCACTTT.

This clone showed up just a few times. The chain links TRBV2 to TRBJ2-6, with a tentative D call TRBD2 (5 bases). Trimming took 3 bases from V and 0 from J, leaving 6 bases between them. The CDR3 has 15 amino acids. Germline V gene lookup returns CDR1 SNHLY and CDR2 FYNNEI. CDR3 amino acids: CASSEDFSGANVLTF. The CDR3 DNA reads as TGTGCCAGCAGTGAGGACTTCTCTGGGGCCAACGTCCTGACTTTC.

This clone was observed a handful of times. This rearrangement joins TRBV20-1 to TRBJ1-5, with D possibly TRBD1 on 6 matching bases. Trimming left V 3 bases short and J 9 bases short, with 9 bases between. The CDR3 covers 11 residues. Germline V gene data show CDR1 as DFQATT and CDR2 as SNEGSKA (reference sequence). The chain's CDR3 is CSASEGGPQHF. CDR3 bases: TGCAGTGCTAGTGAAGGGGGGCCCCAGCATTTT.

The V and J genes are TRBV2 and TRBJ1-2; TRBD1 is a possible D gene (6 bases). Germline CDR1 is SNHLY and CDR2 is FYNNEI. Trimming took 9 bases from V and 4 from J, leaving 12 bases between them. The CDR3 is 12 residues long. Here the CDR3 reads CASTPDSYGYTF. DNA for the CDR3: TGTGCCAGTACCCCGGACAGCTATGGCTACACCTTC.

This rearrangement joins TRBV7-2 to TRBJ2-5; perhaps TRBD2 as D (5 bases). Per the germline V gene, CDR1 is SGHTA and CDR2 is FQGNSA. V lost 5 bases to trimming and J lost 4 bases, with 14 bases between them. This CDR3 is built from 14 residues. DNA for the CDR3: TGTGCCAGCAGCCCCCCTTCCGGGGTAGAGACCCAGTACTTC. It is translated as CASSPPSGVETQYF.

There are a few counts of this clone. The gene calls are TRBV25-1 and TRBJ2-2; the D gene is possibly TRBD1 (7 bases). CDR1 and CDR2 from the germline V gene are MGHDK and SYGVNS. The CDR3 sequence is 15 residues long. V was pared by 3 bases and J by 7 bases, with 15 bases between. CDR3 protein: CASSDPGGYGGELFF. The CDR3 bases are TGTGCCAGCAGTGACCCAGGGGGGTACGGCGGGGAGCTGTTTTTT. Drawing the rest from reference TRBV25-1 and TRBJ2-2, the complete variable domain is EADIYQTPRYLVIGTGKKITLECSQTMGHDKMYWYQQDPGMELHLIHYSYGVNSTEKGDLSSESTVSRIRTEHFPLTLESARPSHTSQYLCASSDPGGYGGELFFGEGSRLTVL.

The V call is TRBV2, the J call TRBJ1-3; D is ambiguous. V was clipped by 6 bases and J by 3 bases, with 6 bases between them. The CDR3 length is 12 residues. Germline V gives CDR1 SNHLY, CDR2 FYNNEI. The CDR3 loop reads CASRTDGNTIYF. In nucleotides, the CDR3 is TGTGCCAGCAGGACCGATGGAAACACCATATATTTT.

The J gene is TRBJ2-5, the V gene TRBV5-1; a possible D gene is TRBD2 (5 bases). The germline V and J ends were trimmed by 3 bases and 5 bases, with 14 bases remaining between them. The CDR3 covers 14 residues. Germline loops: CDR1 SGHRS, CDR2 YFSETQ. The CDR3 protein is CASSSGMGGETQYF. The CDR3 region has the DNA TGCGCCAGCAGCTCGGGAATGGGCGGGGAGACCCAGTACTTC.

There are a few counts of this clone. V gene TRBV5-1 combines with J gene TRBJ2-7, with 8 bases aligning to TRBD1. CDR1 is SGHRS, CDR2 YFSETQ, per germline. V lost 5 bases to trimming and J lost 6 bases; unmatched junction nucleotides: 7. The CDR3 loop spans 13 amino acids. The CDR3 reads CASSKTGDGEQYF. The DNA of the CDR3 is TGCGCCAGCAGTAAGACAGGGGACGGCGAGCAGTACTTC.

This clone was seen more than once but under ten times. The chain combines TRBV7-3 with TRBJ2-7, with 7 bases identical to TRBD2. Looked up from germline, CDR1 is SGHTA and CDR2 is FQGTGA. Trimming cost V 5 bases and J 4 bases; bases outside gene matches: 11. CDR3 length: 15 amino acids. Here the CDR3 reads CASSPGSAGLYEQYF. In nucleotides, the CDR3 is TGTGCCAGCAGCCCGGGCTCAGCGGGGCTATACGAGCAGTACTTC.

The CDR3 nucleotides are TGCAGCGTTGAAACTTTAGGCGGGGCCTCCTACAATGAGCAGTTCTTC. It is translated as CSVETLGGASYNEQFF. J is TRBJ2-1 and V is TRBV29-1, with D possibly being TRBD2 (6 bases). Germline V gene lookup returns CDR1 SQVTM and CDR2 ANQGSEA. The CDR3 is 16 residues long. V was pared by 2 bases and J by 0 bases, with 14 bases between.

V is TRBV30 and J is TRBJ2-1, with 11 bases aligning to TRBD2. The J segment lost 10 bases and the V segment lost 3 bases, leaving 8 bases of the junction unmatched. This CDR3 spans 14 amino acids. Per the germline V gene, CDR1 is GTSNPN and CDR2 is SVGIG (reference sequence). The CDR3 loop reads CAWRAGTSGQEQFF. The CDR3 DNA follows: TGTGCCTGGAGAGCCGGGACTAGCGGACAAGAGCAGTTCTTC.

V and J are TRBV7-8 and TRBJ1-1; D call uncertain. Germline values: CDR1 SGHVS, CDR2 FQNEAQ. CDR3 length equals 14 residues. Trimming left V 3 bases short and J 4 bases short, with 12 bases between. CDR3 region: CASSFRNVGTEAFF. CDR3 nucleotide sequence: TGTGCCAGCAGCTTCCGGAACGTGGGCACTGAAGCTTTCTTT. The whole variable domain, remainder taken from reference TRBV7-8 and TRBJ1-1, is GAGVSQSPRYKVAKRGQDVALRCDPISGHVSLFWYQQALGQGPEFLTYFQNEAQLDKSGLPSDRFFAERPEGSVSTLKIQRTQQEDSAVYLCASSFRNVGTEAFFGQGTRLTVV.

This chain links TRBV30 with TRBJ2-7; 9 bases agree with TRBD2. Trimming cost V 2 bases and J 0 bases; bases outside gene matches: 5. The CDR3 totals 15 residues. CDR1 and CDR2 (germline): GTSNPN, SVGIG (reference sequence). CDR3 sequence (DNA): TGTGCCTGGAGTCCCTTTAGCGGGGGCTCCTACGAGCAGTACTTC. As protein: CAWSPFSGGSYEQYF.

The chain joins TRBV4-1 to TRBJ1-1; D not certain. Trimming removed 0 bases at V and 4 bases at J, with 15 bases between. The CDR3 totals 16 residues. Germline V gene lookup returns CDR1 MGHRA and CDR2 YSYEKL. DNA for the CDR3: TGCGCCAGCAGCCAAGATTGGTGGCCGTCGGGCACTGAAGCTTTCTTT. Its translation: CASSQDWWPSGTEAFF.

This clone has more than one count but fewer than ten. Written as DNA, the CDR3 is TGCGCCAGCAGCCCCGGAGCGGGACAGACCCACGATACGCAGTATTTT. Translation: CASSPGAGQTHDTQYF. The rearrangement links TRBV4-3 to TRBJ2-3; D may be TRBD1 or TRBD2 (7 bases each). CDR3 length equals 16 residues. Germline V gene data show CDR1 as LGHNA and CDR2 as YSLEER. V dropped 4 bases and J dropped 6 bases, with 20 bases sitting between them.

This clone has more than one count but fewer than ten. This sequence joins TRBV30 and TRBJ1-2; D ambiguous. The CDR3 consists of 12 residues. Trimming removed 0 bases from V and 7 bases from J, with 9 bases in between. CDR1 GTSNPN and CDR2 SVGIG come from the germline V gene (reference sequence). The chain's CDR3 is CAWSVPGSGYTF. In DNA form, the CDR3 reads TGTGCCTGGAGTGTACCTGGGAGTGGCTACACCTTC. Variable domain in full (rest from reference TRBV30 and TRBJ1-2): SQTIHQWPATLVQPVGSPLSLECTVEGTSNPNLYWYRQAAGRGLQLLFYSVGIGQISSEVPQNLSASRPQDRQFILSSKKLLLSDSGFYLCAWSVPGSGYTFGSGTRLTVV.

The chain carries TRBV19 and TRBJ1-2; no definite D call. The CDR3 has 14 residues. Germline-derived CDR1 and CDR2 are LNHDA and SQIVND (reference sequence). Trimming took 1 base from V and 5 from J, leaving 11 bases between them. In DNA, the CDR3 is TGTGCCAGTAGTATAGGACACGGAGGATATGGCTACACCTTC. Protein: CASSIGHGGYGYTF.

The CDR3 sequence is CASSKGTGGEKLFF. CDR3 bases: TGCGCCAGCAGCAAAGGGACCGGCGGTGAAAAACTGTTTTTT. The rearrangement joins TRBV5-1 to TRBJ1-4, with a possible D match to TRBD1 (5 bases). V lost 4 bases and J lost 7, with 14 bases in between. The germline V gene encodes CDR1 SGHRS and CDR2 YFSETQ. This CDR3 is built from 14 residues.

This clone was seen a handful of times. This chain joins TRBV5-1 and TRBJ2-7; TRBD2 aligns across 12 bases. The CDR3 is made up of 17 amino acids. V lost 2 bases to trimming and J lost 5 bases; unmatched junction nucleotides: 11. Germline CDR1 reads SGHRS; CDR2 reads YFSETQ. CDR3 sequence: CASSLEVLAGGTHEQYF. The DNA for the CDR3 is TGCGCCAGCAGCTTAGAGGTACTAGCGGGAGGCACCCACGAGCAGTACTTC.

This clone was seen a handful of times. The chain couples TRBV2 to TRBJ1-2, with 7 bases lining up with TRBD1. CDR3 size: 16 residues. The V gene's germline CDR1 is SNHLY and CDR2 FYNNEI. J lost 4 bases, V lost 6 bases, and 14 bases had no gene match. In DNA, the CDR3 is TGTGCCAGCAGCGTCGGAGGAGGGGGCGAAGGCTATGGCTACACCTTC. Translated, it gives CASSVGGGGEGYGYTF.

This clone was recorded once. The chain links TRBV7-2 to TRBJ2-2, with TRBD1 as a possible D gene (5 bases). In germline, CDR1 is SGHTA, CDR2 FQGNSA. This CDR3 region has 16 residues. V lost 5 bases, J lost 0 bases, and 13 bases lay in between. CDR3 coding DNA: TGTGCCAGCAGCACGTCTATAGGGGCGAACACCGGGGAGCTGTTTTTT. Protein product: CASSTSIGANTGELFF.

The gene calls are TRBV7-6 and TRBJ1-4; TRBD1 is a possible D gene (5 bases). Trimming pared 4 bases from V and 5 bases from J, leaving 14 bases between. The CDR3 runs to 15 residues. The V gene's germline CDR1 is SGHVS and CDR2 FNYEAQ. The CDR3, as DNA: TGTGCCAGCAGCTACCAACAGGCATTCAATGAAAAACTGTTTTTT. This translates into CASSYQQAFNEKLFF.

A remark on this clone: Other nucleotide sequences in the sample specify the same CDR3. The chain uses TRBV30 and TRBJ1-5, with no clear D. CDR1 and CDR2 from the germline V gene are GTSNPN and SVGIG (reference sequence). V was shortened by 0 bases and J by 5 bases, with 8 bases between the two germline ends. CDR3 length: 13 amino acids. Written as DNA, the CDR3 is TGTGCCTGGAGTGTAGGAGGAGATCAGCCCCAGCATTTT. This translates into CAWSVGGDQPQHF.

The chain joins TRBV7-2 to TRBJ1-2, with 8 nucleotides matching TRBD1. Germline V gives CDR1 SGHTA, CDR2 FQGNSA. CDR3 length: 15 amino acids. V shed 1 base and J 8 bases; nucleotides not matched to a gene: 9. In nucleotides, the CDR3 is TGTGCCAGCAGCTTAGATTGGGACAGGATAAGGGGCTACACCTTC. Protein product: CASSLDWDRIRGYTF.

This clone was found a few times. V and J are TRBV15 and TRBJ1-4, with D possibly TRBD1 on 6 matching bases. Germline CDR1 is LNHNV and CDR2 is YYDKDF (reference sequence). Trimming cost V 0 bases and J 5 bases, with 13 bases left between them. The length of the CDR3 is 16 residues. CDR3 bases: TGTGCCACCAGCAGAGATGTGCAGGGGCGGAATGAAAAACTGTTTTTT. Protein product: CATSRDVQGRNEKLFF. Variable domain in full (rest from reference TRBV15 and TRBJ1-4): DAMVIQNPRYQVTQFGKPVTLSCSQTLNHNVMYWYQQKSSQAPKLLFHYYDKDFNNEADTPDNFQSRRPNTSFCFLDIRSPGLGDTAMYLCATSRDVQGRNEKLFFGSGTQLSVL.

The chain employs TRBV4-2 and TRBJ1-6, with TRBD1 identical over 10 bases. J was trimmed by 7 bases and V by 2 bases; bases with no gene match: 8. The CDR3 extends over 17 amino acids. From germline, CDR1 is LGHNA and CDR2 YNFKEQ. CDR3 sequence (DNA): TGTGCCAGCAGCCAATCTTACCCGGGACAGGGGAATTCACCCCTCCACTTT. Protein sequence: CASSQSYPGQGNSPLHF.

This clone was observed a handful of times. J is TRBJ2-4 and V is TRBV27; D is unresolved. The ends were cut back, 8 bases at V and 0 bases at J, with 5 bases in the middle. From germline, CDR1 is MNHEY and CDR2 SMNVEV (reference sequence). The CDR3 loop spans 12 amino acids. The CDR3 DNA reads as TGTGCCAGCGGGCTAGCCAAAAACATTCAGTACTTC. It codes for CASGLAKNIQYF.

This clone was detected only a few times. V is TRBV7-8 and J is TRBJ2-1; 12 bases are a match to TRBD2. There are 18 residues in the CDR3. Germline lookup yields CDR1 SGHVS and CDR2 FQNEAQ. Trimming at V came to 0 bases and at J to 7 bases, leaving 10 bases not matched to a gene. The CDR3 coding sequence is TGTGCCAGCAGCTTAGCGCAGGCTAGCGGGGGGGCAGGGAATGAGCAGTTCTTC. The encoded protein is CASSLAQASGGAGNEQFF.

This clone was picked up a small number of times. The chain combines TRBV23-1 with TRBJ1-2, with a weak D call TRBD1 (5 bases). TRBV23-1 is noted as an ORF with a role that remains uncertain. V lost 8 bases, J lost 4 bases, and 23 bases lay in between. CDR3 length: 16 amino acids. CDR3 amino acids: CASSAGFQRLGYGYTF. For the CDR3, the DNA is TGCGCCAGCTCAGCAGGGTTCCAGAGGTTAGGCTATGGCTACACCTTC.